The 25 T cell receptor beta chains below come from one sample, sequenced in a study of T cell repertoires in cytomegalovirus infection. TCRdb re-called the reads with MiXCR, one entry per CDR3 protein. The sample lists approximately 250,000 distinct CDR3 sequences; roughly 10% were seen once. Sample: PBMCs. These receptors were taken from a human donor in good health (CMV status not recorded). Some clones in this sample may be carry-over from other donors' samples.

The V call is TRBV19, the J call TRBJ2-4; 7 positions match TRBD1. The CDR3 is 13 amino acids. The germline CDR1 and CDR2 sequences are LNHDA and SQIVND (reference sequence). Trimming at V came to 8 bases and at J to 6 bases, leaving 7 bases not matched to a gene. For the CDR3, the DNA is TGTGCCAGTTCTACAGGGGAAAGAAACATTCAGTACTTC. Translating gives CASSTGERNIQYF.

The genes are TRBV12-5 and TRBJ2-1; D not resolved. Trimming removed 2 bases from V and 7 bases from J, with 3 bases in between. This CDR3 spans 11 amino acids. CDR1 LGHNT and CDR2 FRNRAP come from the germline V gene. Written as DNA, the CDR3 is TGTGCTAGTGGTTTGAGGAATGAGCAGTTCTTC. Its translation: CASGLRNEQFF.

The CDR3 DNA reads TGTGCCAGCAGCCAAGGCACTAGCGGCCAAGAGACCCAGTACTTC. Amino acids: CASSQGTSGQETQYF. The chain couples TRBV4-2 to TRBJ2-5, with 8 bases lining up with TRBD2. The CDR3 extends over 15 amino acids. CDR1 and CDR2 (germline): LGHNA, YNFKEQ. The trim removed 1 base at V and 1 base at J, leaving 2 bases unmatched.

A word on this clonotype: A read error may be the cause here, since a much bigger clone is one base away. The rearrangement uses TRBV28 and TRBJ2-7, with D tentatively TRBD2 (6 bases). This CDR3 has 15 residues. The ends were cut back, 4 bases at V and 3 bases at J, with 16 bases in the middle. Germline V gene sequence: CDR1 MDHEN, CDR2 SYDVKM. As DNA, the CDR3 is TGTGCCAGCAGTTCCTCTAGCGTGGTCCTCTACGAGCAGTACTTC. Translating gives CASSSSSVVLYEQYF.

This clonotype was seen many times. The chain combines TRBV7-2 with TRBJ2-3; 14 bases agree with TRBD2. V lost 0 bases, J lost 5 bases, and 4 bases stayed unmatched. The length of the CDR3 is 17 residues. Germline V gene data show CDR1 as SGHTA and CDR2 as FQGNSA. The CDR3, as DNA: TGTGCCAGCAGCTTAGCCGGACTAGCGGGAGGTGTAGATACGCAGTATTTT. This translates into CASSLAGLAGGVDTQYF.

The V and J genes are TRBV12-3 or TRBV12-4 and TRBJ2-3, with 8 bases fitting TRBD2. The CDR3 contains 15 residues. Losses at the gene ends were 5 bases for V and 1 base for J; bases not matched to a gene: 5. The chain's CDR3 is CASSIGGAGTDTQYF. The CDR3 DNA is TGTGCCAGCAGTATCGGGGGGGCGGGCACAGATACGCAGTATTTT.

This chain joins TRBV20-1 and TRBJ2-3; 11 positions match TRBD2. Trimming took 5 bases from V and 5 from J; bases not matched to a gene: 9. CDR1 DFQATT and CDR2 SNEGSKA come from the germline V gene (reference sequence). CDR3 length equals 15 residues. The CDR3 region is CSAVIAGGPIDTQYF. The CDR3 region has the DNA TGCAGTGCTGTTATAGCGGGGGGGCCGATAGATACGCAGTATTTT.

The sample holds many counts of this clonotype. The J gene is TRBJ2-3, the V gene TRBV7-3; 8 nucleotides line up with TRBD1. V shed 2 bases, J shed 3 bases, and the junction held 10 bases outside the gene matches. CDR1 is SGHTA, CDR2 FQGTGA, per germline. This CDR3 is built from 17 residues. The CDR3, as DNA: TGTGCCAGCAGCTTAGGCCACAGGGGGTCCGTTACAGATACGCAGTATTTT. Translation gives CASSLGHRGSVTDTQYF.

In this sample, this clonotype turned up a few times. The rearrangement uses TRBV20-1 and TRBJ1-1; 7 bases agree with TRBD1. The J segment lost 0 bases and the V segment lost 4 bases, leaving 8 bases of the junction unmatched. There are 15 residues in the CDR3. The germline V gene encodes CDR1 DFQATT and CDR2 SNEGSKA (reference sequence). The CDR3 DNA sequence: TGCAGTGCTAACGCAGGAGGGGGCCTGAACACTGAAGCTTTCTTT. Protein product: CSANAGGGLNTEAFF.

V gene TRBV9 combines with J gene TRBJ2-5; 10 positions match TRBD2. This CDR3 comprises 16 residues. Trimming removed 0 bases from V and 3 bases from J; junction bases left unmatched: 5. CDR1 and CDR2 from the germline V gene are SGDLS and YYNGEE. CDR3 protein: CASSVGLAGAEETQYF. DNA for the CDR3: TGTGCCAGCAGCGTAGGGCTAGCGGGGGCGGAAGAGACCCAGTACTTC.

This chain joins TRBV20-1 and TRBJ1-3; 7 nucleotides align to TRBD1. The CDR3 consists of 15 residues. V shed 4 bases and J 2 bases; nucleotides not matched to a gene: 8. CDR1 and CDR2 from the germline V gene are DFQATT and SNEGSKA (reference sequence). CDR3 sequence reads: CSATRTGQPGNTIYF. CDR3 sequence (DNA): TGCAGTGCTACTAGGACAGGTCAGCCTGGAAACACCATATATTTT.

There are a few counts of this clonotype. The CDR3 coding sequence is TGTGCCAGCAGCTTAGTTGGTGCCGGTACGCAGTATTTT. It codes for CASSLVGAGTQYF. J is TRBJ2-3 and V is TRBV7-2; D gene ambiguous. The CDR3 covers 13 residues. CDR1 and CDR2 (germline): SGHTA, FQGNSA. V was clipped by 1 base and J by 8 bases, with 10 bases between them.

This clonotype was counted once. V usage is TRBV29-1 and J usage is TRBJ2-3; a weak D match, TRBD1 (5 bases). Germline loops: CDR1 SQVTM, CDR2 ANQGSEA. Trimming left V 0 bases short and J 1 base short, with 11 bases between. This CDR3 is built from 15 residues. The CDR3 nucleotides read TGCAGCGTTGAAGATCGACAGCACCGCACAGATACGCAGTATTTT. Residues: CSVEDRQHRTDTQYF.

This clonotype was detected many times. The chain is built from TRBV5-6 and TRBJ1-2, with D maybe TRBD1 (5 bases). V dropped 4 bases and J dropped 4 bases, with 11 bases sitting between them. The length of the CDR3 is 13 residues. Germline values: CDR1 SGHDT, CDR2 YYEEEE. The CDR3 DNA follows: TGTGCCAGCAGCCAAGACAGAGCCTATGGCTACACCTTC. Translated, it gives CASSQDRAYGYTF. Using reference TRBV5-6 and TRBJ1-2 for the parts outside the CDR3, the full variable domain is DAGVTQSPTHLIKTRGQQVTLRCSPKSGHDTVSWYQQALGQGPQFIFQYYEEEERQRGNFPDRFSGHQFPNYSSELNVNALLLGDSALYLCASSQDRAYGYTFGSGTRLTVV.

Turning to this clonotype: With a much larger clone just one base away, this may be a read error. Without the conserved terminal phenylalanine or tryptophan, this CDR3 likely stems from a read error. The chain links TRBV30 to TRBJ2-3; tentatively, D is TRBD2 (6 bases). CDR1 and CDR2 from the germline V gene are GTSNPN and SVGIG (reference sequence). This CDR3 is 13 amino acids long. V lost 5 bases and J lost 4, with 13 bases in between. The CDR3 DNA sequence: TGTGCCTGGGCGAGGAGGGAAGCAGATACGCAGTATTTA. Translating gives CAWARREADTQYL.

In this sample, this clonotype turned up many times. CDR3 residues: CASSLKGSKAGANVLTF. The DNA for the CDR3 is TGTGCCAGCAGCTTAAAAGGGTCCAAGGCTGGGGCCAACGTCCTGACTTTC. The chain couples TRBV7-2 to TRBJ2-6; D is ambiguous. Germline loops: CDR1 SGHTA, CDR2 FQGNSA. V gave up 2 bases and J gave up 2 bases, with 13 bases separating them. The CDR3 length is 17 residues.

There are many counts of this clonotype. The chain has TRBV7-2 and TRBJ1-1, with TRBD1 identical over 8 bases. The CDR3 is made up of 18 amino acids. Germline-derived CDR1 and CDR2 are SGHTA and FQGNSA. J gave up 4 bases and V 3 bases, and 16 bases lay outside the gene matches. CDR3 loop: CASSFNAVTRGRATEAFF. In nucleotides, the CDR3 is TGTGCCAGCAGCTTCAATGCCGTAACCAGGGGGCGCGCCACTGAAGCTTTCTTT.

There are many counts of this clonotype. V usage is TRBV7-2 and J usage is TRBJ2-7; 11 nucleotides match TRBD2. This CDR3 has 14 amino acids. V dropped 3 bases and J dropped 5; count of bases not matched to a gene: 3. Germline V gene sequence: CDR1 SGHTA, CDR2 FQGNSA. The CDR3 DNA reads TGTGCCAGCAGCTTCCGACTAGCGGGAAACGAGCAGTACTTC. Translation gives CASSFRLAGNEQYF.

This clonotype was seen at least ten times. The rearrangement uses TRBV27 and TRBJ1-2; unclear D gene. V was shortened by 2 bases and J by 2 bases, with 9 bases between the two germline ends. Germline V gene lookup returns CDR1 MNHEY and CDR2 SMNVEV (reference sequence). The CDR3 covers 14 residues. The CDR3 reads CASSLQGANYGYTF. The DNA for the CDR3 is TGTGCCAGCAGTTTACAAGGAGCGAACTATGGCTACACCTTC.

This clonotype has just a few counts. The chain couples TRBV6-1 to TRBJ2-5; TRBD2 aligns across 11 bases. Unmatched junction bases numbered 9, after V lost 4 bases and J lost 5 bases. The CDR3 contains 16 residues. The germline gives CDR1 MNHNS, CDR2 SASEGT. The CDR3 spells CASSALAGGRSETQYF. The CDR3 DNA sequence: TGTGCCAGCAGTGCCTTAGCGGGGGGGCGGAGTGAGACCCAGTACTTC.

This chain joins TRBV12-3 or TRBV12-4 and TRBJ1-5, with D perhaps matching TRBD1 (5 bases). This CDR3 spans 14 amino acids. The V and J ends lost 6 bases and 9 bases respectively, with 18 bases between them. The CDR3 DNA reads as TGTGCCAGCAGCCATAGGGGTAACGGGGGGCCCCAGCATTTT. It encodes CASSHRGNGGPQHF.

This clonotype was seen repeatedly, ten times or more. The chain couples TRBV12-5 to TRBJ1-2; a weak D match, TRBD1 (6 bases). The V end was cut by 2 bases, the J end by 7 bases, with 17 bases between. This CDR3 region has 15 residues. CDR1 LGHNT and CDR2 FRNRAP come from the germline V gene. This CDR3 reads CASGLIQPGGGGYTF. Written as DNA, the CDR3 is TGTGCTAGTGGTTTGATCCAACCCGGGGGCGGTGGCTACACCTTC. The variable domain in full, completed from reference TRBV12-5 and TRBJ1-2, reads DARVTQTPRHKVTEMGQEVTMRCQPILGHNTVFWYRQTMMQGLELLAYFRNRAPLDDSGMPKDRFSAEMPDATLATLKIQPSEPRDSAVYFCASGLIQPGGGGYTFGSGTRLTVV.

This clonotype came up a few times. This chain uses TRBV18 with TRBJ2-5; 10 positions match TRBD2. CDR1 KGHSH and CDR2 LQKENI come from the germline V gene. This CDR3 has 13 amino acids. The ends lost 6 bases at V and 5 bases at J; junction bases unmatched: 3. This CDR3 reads CASSTGLAETQYF. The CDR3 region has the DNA TGTGCCAGCTCTACGGGACTAGCGGAGACCCAGTACTTC.

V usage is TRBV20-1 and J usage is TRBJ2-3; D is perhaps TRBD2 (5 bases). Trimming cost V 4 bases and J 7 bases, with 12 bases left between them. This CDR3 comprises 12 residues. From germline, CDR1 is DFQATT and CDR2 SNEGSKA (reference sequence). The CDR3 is CSAIQRGYTQYF. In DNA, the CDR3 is TGCAGTGCTATTCAAAGAGGGTATACGCAGTATTTT.

As DNA, the CDR3 is TGCGCCAGCAGCCAAGTTCCAGGGGAGGGCTACGAGCAGTACTTC. Translated, it gives CASSQVPGEGYEQYF. The rearrangement links TRBV4-1 to TRBJ2-7, with a possible D match to TRBD2 (7 bases). The CDR3 is 15 residues long. V gave up 1 base and J gave up 3 bases, with 13 bases separating them. Germline assignment: CDR1 MGHRA and CDR2 YSYEKL.